The present T cell receptor beta chain was sequenced within a study of metastatic and nonmetastatic thyroid tumors. Authors' processing steps: For papillary thyroid cancer, a distant-metastasis classifier was constructed from CDR3 differences observed across clinicopathological groups. With MiXCR, TCRdb called clones anew from the PCR reads. The V and J calls shown here were made by TCRdb, not taken from the authors' results. In the table there are tens of thousands of clones, more than 20% of which are singletons. Every patient was untreated before thyroid surgery. This clone is medium-sized. V was clipped by 2 bases and J by 7 bases, with 20 bases between them. Per the germline V gene, CDR1 is SGHTA and CDR2 is FQGNSA. This CDR3 is 17 amino acids long.

The chain uses TRBV7-2 and TRBJ2-2; possible D gene TRBD2, 5 bases. The specimen was blood. This receptor was taken from a female donor with papillary thyroid cancer or a benign thyroid nodule (not recorded which). Some clones in this sample may be carry-over from other donors' samples. CDR3 residues: CASSLPPSQRRGGELFF. CDR3 DNA sequence: TGTGCCAGCAGCTTACCCCCGTCACAGCGGAGAGGCGGGGAGCTGTTTTTT.